The 2 T cell receptor beta chains listed next were all sequenced from one sample in a study of tumor-infiltrating lymphocytes in primary liver carcinoma. The study co-extracted DNA and RNA from approximately 20-30 mg of unsorted bulk tissue. The researchers produced TCR beta cDNA from roughly 550 ng total RNA with a constant-region primer. Libraries for TCR beta were built through three nested multiplex PCR rounds, which together made up a slightly modified ARM-PCR procedure. Researchers ran the first two PCR rounds for ten to eleven cycles each with TRBV1-TRBV30 forward primers and a C-beta reverse primer. TCRdb re-analysed the multiplex PCR reads in MiXCR, keeping a single row per CDR3 protein. This sample yields 40,000 or so distinct CDR3 sequences, of which roughly 75% are seen a single time; around 40% belongs to the top ten. The material sequenced was tumor-adjacent normal liver tissue. The receptors shown here come from a man aged 40-49 years with primary liver carcinoma and hepatitis B virus infection.

This clonotype was detected many times. V is TRBV5-1 and J is TRBJ2-5; D gene uncertain. Germline V gives CDR1 SGHRS, CDR2 YFSETQ. Trimming cost V 1 base and J 5 bases, with 15 bases left between them. This CDR3 region has 15 residues. In DNA, the CDR3 is TGCGCCAGCAGCTTGAAGGCCAGCCTGGGGGAGACCCAGTACTTC. Protein sequence: CASSLKASLGETQYF.

Ten or more counts support this clonotype. The rearrangement joins TRBV2 to TRBJ1-2; D remains ambiguous. Between the trimmed V and J ends, which lost 0 bases and 5 bases, there was a span of 7 bases. In germline, CDR1 is SNHLY, CDR2 FYNNEI. The CDR3 extends over 13 amino acids. The CDR3 spells CASSEARDYGYTF. The CDR3, as DNA: TGTGCCAGCAGTGAAGCGAGGGATTATGGCTACACCTTC.